This T cell receptor (beta chain) appears in the sequencing data of a study of shared clonotypes between healthy human individuals. Study information: Those who served as donors were a couple of women and a few men between the ages of 18 and 49. Plates per donor: three CD4 naive, three CD4 memory, two CD8 naive, one CD8 memory. Whole-study findings and limits: Sorted-subset samples were not fully sequenced, rarefaction indicated.

Regarding this clone: Its antigen is unknown.

Using immunoSEQ multiplex PCR, the repertoire was profiled, and TCRdb retains in-frame clones only, with some absent. The sample includes more than 550,000 clones, roughly 91% seen only once; the top ten take roughly 36%. CD8 memory combined CD45RO+ cells with CCR7-negative CD45RA+ TemRA cells. Material for sequencing was memory CD8+ T cells from PBMCs. Stated subset: CD45RO+ cells pooled with CCR7-negative TemRA cells. The TCR sequence derives from a man between 18 and 29 years old in good health. Some clones in this sample may be carry-over from other donors' samples.

CDR3 loop: CASSSTRTGELFF. For the CDR3, the DNA is TGTGCCAGCAGCTCTACTCGGACGGGGGAGCTGTTTTTT. The chain links TRBV5-8 to TRBJ2-2, with unresolved D. The ends were cut back, 3 bases at V and 8 bases at J, with 11 bases in the middle. The CDR3 length is 13 residues. CDR1 and CDR2 (germline): SGHTS, YDEGEE.